A single T cell receptor beta chain is shown here with its context. Its specificity is unknown. The sample is drawn from a study of cytomegalovirus exposure and HLA in healthy donors. General observations from the study: As a later analysis revealed, most CMV-associated TCR beta chains appeared HLA-restricted.

This PCR relied on a set of 60 Vbeta primers and 13 Jbeta primers. Some clones are missing from TCRdb's copy, which holds only in-frame ones; the method was immunoSEQ multiplex PCR. The repertoire consists of 70,000 or so clones, with under 85% occurring once and the leading ten covering 8.5% to 14%. CDR1 is SGHKS and CDR2 is YYEKEE in the germline V gene (reference sequence). CDR3 length: 12 amino acids. The ends were cut back, 4 bases at V and 10 bases at J, with 11 bases in the middle. V usage is TRBV5-5 and J usage is TRBJ2-2; D may be TRBD2 (5 bases). The sample comprised PBMCs. The TCR sequence derives from a woman aged 55-70 years in good health and CMV-seropositive. The CDR3 DNA sequence: TGTGCCAGCAGCCATTTGAGGGCGGAGCTGTTTTTT. Encoded protein: CASSHLRAELFF.